The T cell receptor (beta chain) described here comes from a study of blood T cell repertoires in COVID-19. Sequencing used immunoSEQ multiplex PCR; TCRdb keeps in-frame clones, though not all of them. The sample has a few hundred thousand clones, about 92% seen once. This CDR3 is 15 amino acids long. The V end lost 0 bases, the J end lost 3 bases, and 9 bases lay between the germline ends. Germline CDR1 reads SGHTA; CDR2 reads FQGNSA. The sequence derives from a woman aged 25 to 39 who had recovered from COVID-19. The sequenced sample consisted of PBMCs or T cells enriched from blood (not recorded which). This chain links TRBV7-2 with TRBJ1-5; D remains unclear. CDR3 residues: CASSLARLDNQPQHF. DNA for the CDR3: TGTGCCAGCAGCTTAGCCAGGCTCGACAATCAGCCCCAGCATTTT.